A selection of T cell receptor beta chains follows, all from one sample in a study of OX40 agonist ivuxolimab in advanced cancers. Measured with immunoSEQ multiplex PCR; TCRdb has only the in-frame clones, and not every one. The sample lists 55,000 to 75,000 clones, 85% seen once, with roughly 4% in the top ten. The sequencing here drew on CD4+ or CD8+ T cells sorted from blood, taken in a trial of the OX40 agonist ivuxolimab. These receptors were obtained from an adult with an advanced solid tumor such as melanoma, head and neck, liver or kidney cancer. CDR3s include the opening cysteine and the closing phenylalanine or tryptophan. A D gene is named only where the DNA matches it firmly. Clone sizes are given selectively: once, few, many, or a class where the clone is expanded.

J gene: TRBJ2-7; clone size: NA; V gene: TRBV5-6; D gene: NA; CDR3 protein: CASSDYYSYEQYF; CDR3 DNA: TGTGCCAGCAGCGATTACTACAGCTACGAGCAGTACTTC
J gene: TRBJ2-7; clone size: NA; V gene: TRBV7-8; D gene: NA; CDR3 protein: CASSLEGRSPQYF; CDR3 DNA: TGTGCCAGCAGCTTAGAAGGCAGGAGTCCGCAGTACTTC
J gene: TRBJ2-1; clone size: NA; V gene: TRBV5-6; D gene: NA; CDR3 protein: CASRGLREAYNEQFF; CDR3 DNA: TGTGCCAGCAGGGGACTTAGGGAGGCTTACAATGAGCAGTTCTTC
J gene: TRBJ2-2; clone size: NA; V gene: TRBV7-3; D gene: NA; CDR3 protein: CASSQRGSLAGELFF; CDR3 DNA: TGTGCCAGCAGCCAACGTGGGAGTCTGGCCGGGGAGCTGTTTTTT
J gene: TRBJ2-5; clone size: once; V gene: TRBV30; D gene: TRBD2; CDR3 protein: CAWSSGGRPGETQYF; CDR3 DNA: TGTGCCTGGAGTTCGGGCGGGAGACCGGGGGAGACCCAGTACTTC
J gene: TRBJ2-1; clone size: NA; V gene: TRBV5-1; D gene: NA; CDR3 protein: CASSSEPNPYNEQFF; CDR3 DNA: TGCGCCAGCAGCTCGGAACCAAATCCCTACAATGAGCAGTTCTTC
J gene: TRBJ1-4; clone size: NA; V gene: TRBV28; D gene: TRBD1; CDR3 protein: CASIETQGAREKLFF; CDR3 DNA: TGTGCCAGCATCGAAACCCAGGGGGCGCGTGAAAAACTGTTTTTT
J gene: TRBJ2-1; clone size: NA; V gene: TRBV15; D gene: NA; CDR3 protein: CATSRNGQNYNEQFF; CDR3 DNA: TGTGCCACCAGCAGGAACGGACAGAACTACAATGAGCAGTTCTTC
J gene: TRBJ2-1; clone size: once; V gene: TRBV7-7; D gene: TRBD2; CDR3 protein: CASSLGSGAENEQFF; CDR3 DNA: TGTGCCAGCAGCTTAGGTAGCGGGGCAGAAAATGAGCAGTTCTTC
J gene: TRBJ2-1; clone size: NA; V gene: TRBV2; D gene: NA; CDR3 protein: CASRLARDEQFF; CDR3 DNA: TGTGCCAGCAGACTAGCTAGGGATGAGCAGTTCTTC
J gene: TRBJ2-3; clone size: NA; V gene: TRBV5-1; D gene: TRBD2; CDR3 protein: CASTRSASGGTDTQYF; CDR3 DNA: TGCGCCAGCACCCGGTCGGCTAGCGGGGGCACAGATACGCAGTATTTT
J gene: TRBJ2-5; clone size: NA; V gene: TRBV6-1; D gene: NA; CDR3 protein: CASSTRETQYF; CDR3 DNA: TGTGCCAGCAGTACTCGTGAGACCCAGTACTTC
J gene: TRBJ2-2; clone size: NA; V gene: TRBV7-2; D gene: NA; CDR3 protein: CASSLQRYTGELFF; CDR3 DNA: TGTGCCAGCAGCTTACAACGGTACACCGGGGAGCTGTTTTTT
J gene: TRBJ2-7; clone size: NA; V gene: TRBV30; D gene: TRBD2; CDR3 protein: CAWGAGVPYEQYF; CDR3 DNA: TGTGCCTGGGGGGCGGGGGTTCCCTACGAGCAGTACTTC
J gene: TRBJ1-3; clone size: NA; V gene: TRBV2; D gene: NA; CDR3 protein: CASSPDRLGNTIYF; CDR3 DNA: TGTGCCAGCTCCCCCGACAGGCTCGGAAACACCATATATTTT
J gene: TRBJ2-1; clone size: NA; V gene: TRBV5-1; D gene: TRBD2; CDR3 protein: CASSFGLEYNEQFF; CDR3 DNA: TGCGCCAGCAGCTTCGGACTAGAGTACAATGAGCAGTTCTTC